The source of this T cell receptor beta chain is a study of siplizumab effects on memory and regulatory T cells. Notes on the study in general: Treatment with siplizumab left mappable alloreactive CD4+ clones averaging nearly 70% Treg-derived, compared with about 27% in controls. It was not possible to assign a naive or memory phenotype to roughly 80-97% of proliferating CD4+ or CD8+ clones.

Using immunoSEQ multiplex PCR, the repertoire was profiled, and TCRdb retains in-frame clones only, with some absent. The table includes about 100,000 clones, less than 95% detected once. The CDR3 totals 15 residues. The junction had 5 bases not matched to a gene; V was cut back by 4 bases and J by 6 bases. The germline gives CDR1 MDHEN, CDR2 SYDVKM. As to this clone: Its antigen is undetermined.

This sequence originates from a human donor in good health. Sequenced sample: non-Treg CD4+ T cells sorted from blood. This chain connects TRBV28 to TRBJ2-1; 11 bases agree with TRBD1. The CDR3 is CASSSSGTGGNEQFF. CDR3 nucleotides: TGTGCCAGCAGTTCGTCCGGGACAGGGGGCAATGAGCAGTTCTTC.